Each of the 29 T cell receptor beta chains below was sequenced from the same sample in a study of Tregs in tolerant kidney transplant recipients. Measured with immunoSEQ multiplex PCR; TCRdb has only the in-frame clones, and not every one. In the table there are some 240,000 clones, roughly four fifths of which are singletons. Sequenced material: CD4+ T cells from blood. The receptors stem from a human donor in good health.

This clone was seen just once. J is TRBJ2-7 and V is TRBV9, with 7 bases lining up with TRBD1. J was trimmed by 5 bases and V by 0 bases; bases with no gene match: 11. Germline CDR1 reads SGDLS; CDR2 reads YYNGEE. The CDR3 is 16 residues long. CDR3 loop: CASSVDPRQGTNEQYF. In DNA form, the CDR3 reads TGTGCCAGCAGCGTAGATCCGAGACAGGGTACGAACGAGCAGTACTTC.

V and J are TRBV5-1 and TRBJ2-5; 10 nucleotides agree with TRBD1. The CDR3 is 15 residues long. V trimming: 4 bases; J trimming: 4 bases; junction bases outside the gene matches: 7. Germline V CDR1 and CDR2: SGHRS, YFSETQ. Here the CDR3 DNA reads TGCGCCAGCAGCCTCGGACAGGGGGTAGGAGAGACCCAGTACTTC. This translates into CASSLGQGVGETQYF.

The chain employs TRBV10-1 and TRBJ2-7; tentative D call: TRBD2 (5 bases). CDR1 WNHNN and CDR2 SYGVQD come from the germline V gene (reference sequence). Between the trimmed V and J ends, which lost 5 bases and 2 bases, there was a span of 16 bases. The CDR3 is made up of 15 amino acids. The CDR3 DNA sequence: TGCGCCAGCAGTCAACAGAGGGTAGTCCCCTACGAGCAGTACTTC. Its protein product is CASSQQRVVPYEQYF.

As regards this clone: The same CDR3 can be traced to other DNA sequences in this sample. The chain recombines TRBV9 with TRBJ2-1; D ambiguous. Trimming left V 0 bases short and J 1 base short, with 5 bases between. The CDR3 runs 14 residues. From germline, CDR1 is SGDLS and CDR2 YYNGEE. CDR3 amino acids: CASSVGGSYNEQFF. In DNA, the CDR3 is TGTGCCAGCAGCGTAGGTGGTTCCTACAATGAGCAGTTCTTC.

The chain uses TRBV5-1 and TRBJ2-3; 9 positions match TRBD2. Germline CDR1 reads SGHRS; CDR2 reads YFSETQ. The V and J ends lost 2 bases and 4 bases, in that order; junction bases with no gene match: 5. The CDR3 is made up of 15 amino acids. In nucleotides, the CDR3 is TGCGCCAGCAGCTTAGCGGCGGGGGGGGCAGATACGCAGTATTTT. This gives the protein CASSLAAGGADTQYF.

This clone was observed a handful of times. The chain has TRBV7-8 and TRBJ2-1; D gene uncertain. CDR1 and CDR2 from the germline V gene are SGHVS and FQNEAQ. This CDR3 comprises 16 residues. Trimming pared 4 bases from V and 0 bases from J, leaving 13 bases between. CDR3 sequence reads: CASSSTFSSSYNEQFF. Here the CDR3 DNA reads TGTGCCAGCAGCTCCACTTTTAGCAGCTCCTACAATGAGCAGTTCTTC.

Written as DNA, the CDR3 is TGCGCCAGCAGCTTGGGGGCCGGGCTCGACTACGAGCAGTACTTC. Translation gives CASSLGAGLDYEQYF. The V and J genes are TRBV5-1 and TRBJ2-7; D not resolved. Germline-derived CDR1 and CDR2 are SGHRS and YFSETQ. V was shortened by 0 bases and J by 3 bases, with 13 bases between the two germline ends. CDR3 length: 15 residues.

The chain employs TRBV6-5 and TRBJ2-7; the match to TRBD1 covers 8 bases. The CDR3 has 12 residues. J was trimmed by 5 bases and V by 6 bases; bases with no gene match: 3. Germline-derived CDR1 and CDR2 are MNHEY and SVGAGI. The CDR3 coding sequence is TGTGCCAGCAGGACAGGGGATGACGAGCAGTACTTC. Residues: CASRTGDDEQYF.

The chain uses TRBV5-8 and TRBJ2-2; TRBD1 matches 8 bases. The CDR3 is 15 amino acids. After removal of 4 bases from V and 2 bases from J, the junction contained 4 bases not matched to a gene. The germline V gene has CDR1 SGHTS and CDR2 YDEGEE. The CDR3 coding sequence is TGTGCCAGCAGCGAGGGACAGGTTAACACCGGGGAGCTGTTTTTT. Amino acids: CASSEGQVNTGELFF.

The V call is TRBV6-4, the J call TRBJ2-7, with D possibly TRBD1 on 6 matching bases. Trimming removed 2 bases from V and 0 bases from J, with 11 bases in between. The CDR3 consists of 15 residues. CDR1 and CDR2 (germline): MRHNA, SNTAGT. In DNA form, the CDR3 reads TGTGCCAGCAGTGACAACAGGGTCCTCTCCTACGAGCAGTACTTC. It codes for CASSDNRVLSYEQYF.

This clone was counted only a few times. CDR3 region: CASRLAGGYEQYF. The DNA of the CDR3 is TGCGCCAGCAGGCTAGCGGGAGGATACGAGCAGTACTTC. V usage is TRBV10-1 and J usage is TRBJ2-7, with 11 positions matching TRBD2. The CDR3 spans 13 residues. V shed 6 bases, J shed 4 bases, and the junction held 2 bases outside the gene matches. Germline loops: CDR1 WNHNN, CDR2 SYGVQD (reference sequence).

The rearrangement links TRBV19 to TRBJ1-5; 7 bases are shared with TRBD1. J was trimmed by 5 bases and V by 4 bases; bases with no gene match: 11. This CDR3 has 16 amino acids. CDR1 is LNHDA and CDR2 is SQIVND in the germline V gene (reference sequence). The CDR3 DNA sequence: TGTGCCAGTAGTAGGGGACAGTTGGCTTATGATCAGCCCCAGCATTTT. Protein: CASSRGQLAYDQPQHF.

This clone occurred once. V usage is TRBV30 and J usage is TRBJ2-7, with D perhaps matching TRBD2 (7 bases). The CDR3 runs 14 residues. In germline, CDR1 is GTSNPN, CDR2 SVGIG (reference sequence). The germline V and J ends were trimmed by 2 bases and 3 bases, with 14 bases remaining between them. CDR3 sequence: CAWSLGGQIYEQYF. The CDR3 coding sequence is TGTGCCTGGAGTCTCGGGGGGCAGATCTACGAGCAGTACTTC.

J is TRBJ1-6 and V is TRBV18; TRBD1 is a possible D gene (5 bases). The CDR3 runs 14 residues. The V gene lost 3 bases and the J gene lost 7 bases, with 10 bases spanning the gap. Germline values: CDR1 KGHSH, CDR2 LQKENI. CDR3 DNA: TGTGCCAGCTCACCCCCCGGGGGAAATTCACCCCTCCACTTT. Its protein is CASSPPGGNSPLHF. Filled out from reference TRBV18 and TRBJ1-6, the complete variable domain reads NAGVMQNPRHLVRRRGQEARLRCSPMKGHSHVYWYRQLPEEGLKFMVYLQKENIIDESGMPKERFSAEFPKEGPSILRIQQVVRGDSAAYFCASSPPGGNSPLHFGNGTRLTVT.

Concerning this clone itself: Different DNA sequences within this sample yield the same CDR3. V gene TRBV29-1 combines with J gene TRBJ1-1, with 12 bases fitting TRBD1. J lost 5 bases, V lost 6 bases, and 10 bases had no gene match. CDR1 is SQVTM, CDR2 ANQGSEA, per germline. The CDR3 spans 15 residues. The CDR3 DNA sequence: TGCAGCGTCACTACCGGGACAGGGGGCCTGACTGAAGCTTTCTTT. Protein sequence: CSVTTGTGGLTEAFF. Filled out from reference TRBV29-1 and TRBJ1-1, the complete variable domain reads SAVISQKPSRDICQRGTSLTIQCQVDSQVTMMFWYRQQPGQSLTLIATANQGSEATYESGFVIDKFPISRPNLTFSTLTVSNMSPEDSSIYLCSVTTGTGGLTEAFFGQGTRLTVV.

The rearrangement uses TRBV5-1 and TRBJ1-2; TRBD1 matches 11 bases. Germline V CDR1 and CDR2: SGHRS, YFSETQ. Trimming cost V 0 bases and J 6 bases; bases outside gene matches: 7. There are 16 residues in the CDR3. CDR3 amino acids: CASSLETGTGGDGYTF. The CDR3, as DNA: TGCGCCAGCAGCTTGGAGACCGGGACAGGGGGTGATGGCTACACCTTC.

This clone was counted between two and nine times. This chain uses TRBV10-3 with TRBJ2-7; TRBD1 aligns across 7 bases. Germline loops: CDR1 ENHRY, CDR2 SYGVKD. V lost 0 bases to trimming and J lost 2 bases; unmatched junction nucleotides: 4. The CDR3 loop spans 15 amino acids. CDR3 nucleotide sequence: TGTGCCATCAGTGAGTCGGACAGGCCACCCTACGAGCAGTACTTC. Residues: CAISESDRPPYEQYF.

The CDR3: CGTGERITQRRANVLTF. The CDR3 coding sequence is TGTGGCACTGGCGAAAGGATAACACAAAGGCGGGCCAACGTCCTGACTTTC. The chain joins TRBV8-2 to TRBJ2-6. TRBV8-2 is marked as a pseudogene. This CDR3 comprises 17 residues.

The chain uses TRBV7-9 and TRBJ1-5; 8 bases agree with TRBD1. The V segment lost 1 base and the J segment 3 bases; nucleotides outside the gene matches: 2. Germline V gives CDR1 SEHNR, CDR2 FQNEAQ (reference sequence). The CDR3 length is 15 residues. In DNA, the CDR3 is TGTGCCAGCAGCTTAGGGACAGGGTCCAATCAGCCCCAGCATTTT. Translating it yields CASSLGTGSNQPQHF. The whole variable domain, filled in from reference TRBV7-9 and TRBJ1-5, reads DTGVSQNPRHKITKRGQNVTFRCDPISEHNRLYWYRQTLGQGPEFLTYFQNEAQLEKSRLLSDRFSAERPKGSFSTLEIQRTEQGDSAMYLCASSLGTGSNQPQHFGDGTRLSIL.

V and J are TRBV12-5 and TRBJ1-1, with D tentatively TRBD1 (6 bases). The CDR3 loop spans 15 amino acids. Trimming pared 5 bases from V and 7 bases from J, leaving 20 bases between. Germline CDR1 is LGHNT and CDR2 is FRNRAP. The chain's CDR3 is CASGPPGGQRSEAFF. The CDR3 nucleotides are TGTGCTAGTGGTCCTCCTGGGGGGCAGCGAAGTGAAGCTTTCTTT.

With respect to this clone: The sample has other DNA sequences that encode this CDR3 too. The rearrangement links TRBV11-2 to TRBJ2-1; 11 bases line up with TRBD2. With 5 bases clipped from V and 0 bases from J, the junction kept 6 bases outside the gene matches. This CDR3 has 17 residues. Germline CDR1 reads SGHAT; CDR2 reads FQNNGV. In DNA form, the CDR3 reads TGTGCCAGCAGCCCAGGGACTAGCGGTAGCTCCTACAATGAGCAGTTCTTC. The encoded protein is CASSPGTSGSSYNEQFF.

The chain combines TRBV14 with TRBJ2-2; 9 bases are a match to TRBD2. The V gene end was trimmed by 3 bases and the J gene end by 4 bases; junction bases not matched to a gene: 6. The CDR3 sequence is 16 residues long. The germline V gene has CDR1 SGHDN and CDR2 FVKESK. CDR3 DNA sequence: TGTGCCAGCAGCCAGGTTAGCGGGAGTGGCACCGGGGAGCTGTTTTTT. This encodes CASSQVSGSGTGELFF. Full variable domain (remainder filled in from reference TRBV14 and TRBJ2-2): EAGVTQFPSHSVIEKGQTVTLRCDPISGHDNLYWYRRVMGKEIKFLLHFVKESKQDESGMPNNRFLAERTGGTYSTLKVQPAELEDSGVYFCASSQVSGSGTGELFFGEGSRLTVL.

The chain employs TRBV19 and TRBJ2-4; TRBD1 matches 9 bases. V lost 5 bases to trimming and J lost 4 bases; unmatched junction nucleotides: 9. The CDR3 loop spans 16 amino acids. Per germline, CDR1 LNHDA and CDR2 SQIVND (reference sequence). This chain's CDR3 is CASSPTGTGTKNIQYF. In DNA, the CDR3 is TGTGCCAGTAGTCCAACCGGGACAGGGACGAAAAACATTCAGTACTTC.

V gene TRBV14 combines with J gene TRBJ2-1; D is uncertain. This CDR3 has 11 amino acids. Trimming left V 4 bases short and J 9 bases short, with 7 bases between. CDR1 and CDR2 (germline): SGHDN, FVKESK. The CDR3 coding sequence is TGTGCCAGCAGCCTTCTAAGTGAGCAGTTCTTC. Residues: CASSLLSEQFF.

CDR3 residues: CARSLSGRSSYEQYF. The CDR3 DNA reads TGTGCCAGAAGCTTGAGCGGGAGGTCCTCCTACGAGCAGTACTTC. The gene calls are TRBV5-3 and TRBJ2-7; TRBD2 aligns across 9 bases. TRBV5-3 is filed as an ORF, its function uncertain. V shed 1 base and J 0 bases; nucleotides not matched to a gene: 2. The CDR3 spans 15 residues.

V and J are TRBV6-5 and TRBJ1-2; D is ambiguous. V gave up 0 bases and J gave up 4 bases, with 9 bases separating them. In germline, CDR1 is MNHEY, CDR2 SVGAGI. This CDR3 has 14 amino acids. The CDR3 reads CASSYSKVAYGYTF. Here the CDR3 DNA reads TGTGCCAGCAGTTACTCGAAGGTAGCCTATGGCTACACCTTC.

The J gene is TRBJ1-6, the V gene TRBV7-8; 10 bases line up with TRBD1. This CDR3 spans 14 amino acids. From germline, CDR1 is SGHVS and CDR2 FQNEAQ. Trimming cost V 5 bases and J 10 bases; bases outside gene matches: 5. Here the CDR3 DNA reads TGTGCCAGCAGCATGACAGGGGGCAAATCACCCCTCCACTTT. Translated, it gives CASSMTGGKSPLHF.

The CDR3 DNA reads TGCGCCAGCAGCGTACCGGGACTAGCAGTGCGGGAGCAGTACTTC. It is translated as CASSVPGLAVREQYF. J is TRBJ2-7 and V is TRBV4-1; TRBD2 matches at 9 bases. CDR3 size: 15 residues. Germline values: CDR1 MGHRA, CDR2 YSYEKL. V shed 5 bases, J shed 7 bases, and the junction held 12 bases outside the gene matches.

This clone came up once. The gene calls are TRBV7-3 and TRBJ2-3; 7 nucleotides align to TRBD2. The trim removed 2 bases at V and 2 bases at J, leaving 10 bases unmatched. The CDR3 has 17 residues. Germline CDR1 is SGHTA and CDR2 is FQGTGA. As DNA, the CDR3 is TGTGCCAGCAGCTTAGGCCTAGGTGCGGGGGTCACAGATACGCAGTATTTT. The encoded protein is CASSLGLGAGVTDTQYF.